Below are 22 T cell receptor beta chains sequenced from a single sample in a study of T cell repertoires in cytomegalovirus infection. These TCRs' antigens remain unknown. TCRdb re-derived calls from the reads in MiXCR, one entry per CDR3 protein. The data show 450,000 to 600,000 distinct CDR3 sequences, about 33% seen once. Material: cultured PBMCs, obtained from culture after CMV antigen stimulation. The source is a human donor in good health (CMV status not recorded). Some clones in this sample may be carry-over from other donors' samples.

This chain uses TRBV4-3 with TRBJ2-3; 8 nucleotides agree with TRBD2. V was clipped by 4 bases and J by 2 bases; unmatched bases: 8. CDR1 is LGHNA and CDR2 is YSLEER in the germline V gene. This CDR3 spans 16 amino acids. The CDR3 DNA reads TGCGCCAGCAGCCCTCGGGGGGGCACCGTCACAGATACGCAGTATTTT. Translation gives CASSPRGGTVTDTQYF.

A few counts support this clonotype. The chain uses TRBV28 and TRBJ2-1, with D maybe TRBD2 (5 bases). CDR1 MDHEN and CDR2 SYDVKM come from the germline V gene. This CDR3 has 15 residues. Between the trimmed V and J ends, which lost 3 bases and 2 bases, there was a span of 11 bases. The CDR3 nucleotides read TGTGCCAGCAGTTTTGAAGCGGCGCCCTACAATGAGCAGTTCTTC. Its translation: CASSFEAAPYNEQFF.

Only a few counts were recorded for this clonotype. The rearrangement links TRBV20-1 to TRBJ2-5, with 9 positions matching TRBD2. Per germline, CDR1 DFQATT and CDR2 SNEGSKA (reference sequence). J gave up 5 bases and V 6 bases, and 13 bases lay outside the gene matches. The CDR3 has 15 residues. CDR3 in amino acids: CSARPAGGGRETQYF. The CDR3 nucleotides are TGCAGTGCCCGACCAGCGGGAGGTGGCAGGGAGACCCAGTACTTC.

The sample holds a few counts of this clonotype. The V gene is TRBV6-1, the J gene TRBJ2-1, with 10 bases lining up with TRBD2. The junction had 4 bases not matched to a gene; V was cut back by 7 bases and J by 4 bases. The CDR3 has 14 amino acids. Germline V CDR1 and CDR2: MNHNS, SASEGT. The CDR3 sequence is CASNQREGYNEQFF. CDR3 DNA: TGTGCCAGCAACCAGCGGGAGGGGTACAATGAGCAGTTCTTC.

At least ten counts were recorded for this clonotype. The chain combines TRBV7-8 with TRBJ2-3, with TRBD2 identical over 13 bases. The J segment lost 5 bases and the V segment lost 5 bases, leaving 16 bases of the junction unmatched. The CDR3 is 19 amino acids. Looked up from germline, CDR1 is SGHVS and CDR2 is FQNEAQ. The DNA of the CDR3 is TGTGCCAGCAGCGCCCGGACTAGCGGGAGAAGGTCCAGAGAAGATACGCAGTATTTT. Its protein is CASSARTSGRRSREDTQYF.

This rearrangement joins TRBV6-6 to TRBJ1-5; D is possibly TRBD1 (5 bases). Germline loops: CDR1 MNHNY, CDR2 SVGAGI (reference sequence). The CDR3 has 15 residues. Between the trimmed V and J ends, which lost 6 bases and 2 bases, there was a span of 14 bases. The CDR3 DNA is TGTGCCAGCAGCTACCCTTGGGGGGGCAATCAGCCCCAGCATTTT. Translated, it gives CASSYPWGGNQPQHF.

In its sample, this clonotype was seen a few times. The rearrangement uses TRBV12-3 or TRBV12-4 and TRBJ1-5; a possible D gene is TRBD1 (5 bases). CDR3 size: 15 residues. The ends were cut back, 5 bases at V and 5 bases at J, with 16 bases in the middle. The CDR3 region is CASSPPRGVDQPQHF. CDR3 DNA sequence: TGTGCCAGCAGTCCCCCTCGGGGGGTGGATCAGCCCCAGCATTTT.

The chain joins TRBV27 to TRBJ1-1; TRBD1 matches at 8 bases. V was clipped by 8 bases and J by 3 bases; unmatched bases: 8. Germline loops: CDR1 MNHEY, CDR2 SMNVEV (reference sequence). CDR3 size: 14 residues. This chain's CDR3 is CASQDRGRYTEAFF. CDR3 DNA sequence: TGTGCCAGCCAAGACAGGGGAAGATACACTGAAGCTTTCTTT.

This clonotype was picked up a small number of times. This chain joins TRBV7-2 and TRBJ2-7; TRBD2 agrees at 8 bases. V was pared by 5 bases and J by 4 bases, with 7 bases of the junction left unmatched. Per germline, CDR1 SGHTA and CDR2 FQGNSA. CDR3 size: 14 residues. The chain's CDR3 is CASSLPGLVYEQYF. The DNA of the CDR3 is TGTGCCAGCAGCCTACCGGGACTAGTGTACGAGCAGTACTTC.

Only a few counts were recorded for this clonotype. V is TRBV7-3 and J is TRBJ2-1, with TRBD1 as a possible D gene (5 bases). This CDR3 has 14 residues. Germline V gene data show CDR1 as SGHTA and CDR2 as FQGTGA. V lost 2 bases to trimming and J lost 7 bases, with 12 bases between them. CDR3 in amino acids: CASSLFARVNEQFF. CDR3 in DNA: TGTGCCAGCAGCTTATTTGCCAGGGTGAATGAGCAGTTCTTC.

J is TRBJ2-7 and V is TRBV20-1, with TRBD1 matching over 8 bases. Germline V gives CDR1 DFQATT, CDR2 SNEGSKA (reference sequence). The CDR3 is 15 residues long. Trimming at V came to 4 bases and at J to 2 bases, leaving 10 bases not matched to a gene. The CDR3 DNA sequence: TGCAGTGCTACCGGGGCAGGGGGCAACACCTACGAGCAGTACTTC. It specifies CSATGAGGNTYEQYF.

In its sample, this clonotype was seen a few times. The chain combines TRBV6-1 with TRBJ2-1; tentatively, D is TRBD2 (6 bases). V was pared by 4 bases and J by 12 bases, with 22 bases between. CDR3 length: 15 amino acids. Germline lookup yields CDR1 MNHNS and CDR2 SASEGT. The CDR3 nucleotides read TGTGCCAGCAGTGCGACTAGAGGGGCAACATTCGGGCAGTTCTTC. Protein product: CASSATRGATFGQFF.

V usage is TRBV7-8 and J usage is TRBJ2-1, with 8 bases lining up with TRBD1. Germline CDR1 SGHVS, CDR2 FQNEAQ. The CDR3 is 14 amino acids. Trimming at V came to 5 bases and at J to 6 bases, leaving 6 bases not matched to a gene. CDR3 amino acids: CASSHPDRGNEQFF. In DNA, the CDR3 is TGTGCCAGCAGCCACCCAGACAGGGGCAATGAGCAGTTCTTC.

Only a few counts were recorded for this clonotype. The rearrangement joins TRBV28 to TRBJ1-6; possibly TRBD1 for D (5 bases). The CDR3 sequence is 15 residues long. In germline, CDR1 is MDHEN, CDR2 SYDVKM. V lost 3 bases, J lost 9 bases, and 15 bases lay in between. The chain's CDR3 is CASSFSDSKISPLHF. CDR3 DNA: TGTGCCAGCAGTTTTTCAGACAGCAAAATTTCACCCCTCCACTTT.

This clonotype was seen a handful of times. The chain uses TRBV19 and TRBJ2-5; 9 positions match TRBD1. This CDR3 region has 15 residues. The ends lost 6 bases at V and 5 bases at J; junction bases unmatched: 10. The germline CDR1 and CDR2 sequences are LNHDA and SQIVND (reference sequence). The DNA for the CDR3 is TGTGCCAGTAGACCCAGTGGTACAGGGGGCGAGACCCAGTACTTC. Its translation: CASRPSGTGGETQYF.

J is TRBJ2-5 and V is TRBV10-3; perhaps D is TRBD1 or TRBD2 (5 bases each). Germline V lookup: CDR1 ENHRY, CDR2 SYGVKD. CDR3 length: 18 amino acids. V gave up 0 bases and J gave up 5 bases, with 22 bases separating them. Written as DNA, the CDR3 is TGTGCCATCAGTGAGTCCGGTTCCCGGGACCTCAGGGATGAGACCCAGTACTTC. The encoded protein is CAISESGSRDLRDETQYF.

V and J are TRBV10-3 and TRBJ2-5, with unresolved D. The V end was cut by 8 bases, the J end by 3 bases, with 16 bases between. There are 14 residues in the CDR3. Germline CDR1 reads ENHRY; CDR2 reads SYGVKD. The CDR3 spells CAISSGWEKETQYF. The CDR3 DNA is TGTGCCATCTCTTCAGGCTGGGAAAAAGAGACCCAGTACTTC.

This clonotype was seen repeatedly, ten times or more. This sequence joins TRBV7-8 and TRBJ2-1; TRBD1 matches at 7 bases. The trim removed 2 bases at V and 9 bases at J, leaving 16 bases unmatched. In germline, CDR1 is SGHVS, CDR2 FQNEAQ. CDR3 length equals 17 residues. In nucleotides, the CDR3 is TGTGCCAGCAGCTTATCGGCAGGGGGTATGGTGGGGAGTGAGCAGTTCTTC. Translating gives CASSLSAGGMVGSEQFF.

This clonotype was found a few times. This sequence joins TRBV10-2 and TRBJ2-3; D is undetermined. The CDR3 is 20 amino acids. Germline-derived CDR1 and CDR2 are WSHSY and SAAADI. V was trimmed by 1 base and J by 7 bases, leaving 30 bases between them. CDR3 sequence reads: CASSELDWYFQRANNNTQYF. CDR3 sequence (DNA): TGCGCCAGCAGTGAGTTAGATTGGTATTTTCAAAGGGCTAATAATAATACGCAGTATTTT.

The chain joins TRBV11-1 to TRBJ2-1, with D possibly TRBD2 on 5 matching bases. There are 14 residues in the CDR3. In germline, CDR1 is SGHAT, CDR2 FQDESV (reference sequence). The V gene lost 1 base and the J gene lost 5 bases, with 9 bases spanning the gap. The CDR3 spells CASSLGQTNNEQFF. CDR3 in DNA: TGTGCCAGCAGCTTAGGGCAGACTAACAATGAGCAGTTCTTC.

This clonotype was recorded a few times. V is TRBV12-3 or TRBV12-4 and J is TRBJ2-1; 14 bases map to TRBD2. After removal of 4 bases from V and 2 bases from J, the junction contained 10 bases not matched to a gene. The CDR3 consists of 19 residues. CDR3 DNA: TGTGCCAGCAGTTGGACGACTAGCGGGAGGGCCTGGGCCTACAATGAGCAGTTCTTC. Protein product: CASSWTTSGRAWAYNEQFF.

This clonotype was recorded only once. The chain employs TRBV12-3 or TRBV12-4 and TRBJ2-2; 8 bases are a match to TRBD1. The CDR3 runs to 18 residues. V shed 10 bases and J 0 bases; nucleotides not matched to a gene: 16. The CDR3 coding sequence is TGTGCCACCTCCCAGGGGGCCCTCGAATCCGCGAACACCGGGGAGCTGTTTTTT. Translation gives CATSQGALESANTGELFF.